This entry is about one T cell receptor beta chain. The source of the sample is a study of T cell changes during pregnancy in multiple sclerosis. Profiling relied on immunoSEQ multiplex PCR, and the TCRdb table lists in-frame clones only, not all of them. This table has 85,000 to 130,000 clones, around nine tenths appearing once. The CDR3 spans 15 residues. Germline loops: CDR1 ENHRY, CDR2 SYGVKD. Trimming removed 8 bases from V and 5 bases from J; junction bases left unmatched: 12. The sequenced sample was peripheral blood, obtained in the second trimester of pregnancy. The receptor was derived from a female donor with multiple sclerosis, enrolled in a pregnancy study. This sequence joins TRBV10-3 and TRBJ1-1; 9 bases are a match to TRBD1. The CDR3 DNA sequence: TGTGCCATCCGCCGCGGCGGGGGACAGGGAACTGAAGCTTTCTTT. Its protein product is CAIRRGGGQGTEAFF.